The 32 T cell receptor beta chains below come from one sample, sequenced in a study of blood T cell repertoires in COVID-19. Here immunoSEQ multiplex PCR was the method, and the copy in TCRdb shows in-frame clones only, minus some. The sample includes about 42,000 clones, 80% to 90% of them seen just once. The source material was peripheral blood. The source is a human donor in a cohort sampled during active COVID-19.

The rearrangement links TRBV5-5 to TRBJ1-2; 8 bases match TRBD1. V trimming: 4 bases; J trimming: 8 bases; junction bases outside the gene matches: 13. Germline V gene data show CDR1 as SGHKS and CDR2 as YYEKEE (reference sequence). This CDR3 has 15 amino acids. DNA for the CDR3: TGTGCCAGCAGCACCGAAGGGGACAGGCTCCAGGGCTACACCTTC. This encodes CASSTEGDRLQGYTF.

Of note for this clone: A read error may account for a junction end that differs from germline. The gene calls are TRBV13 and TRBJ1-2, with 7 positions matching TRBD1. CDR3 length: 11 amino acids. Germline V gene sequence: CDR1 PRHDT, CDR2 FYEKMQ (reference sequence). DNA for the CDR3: TGTGCCAGCAGCCATACCGGGACAGCGCTCTTC. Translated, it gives CASSHTGTALF.

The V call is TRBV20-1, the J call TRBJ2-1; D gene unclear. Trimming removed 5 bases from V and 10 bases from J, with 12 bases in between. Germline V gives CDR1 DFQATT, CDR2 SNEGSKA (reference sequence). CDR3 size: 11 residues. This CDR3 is CSAPTPLEQFF. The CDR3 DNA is TGCAGTGCTCCCACTCCCCTGGAGCAGTTCTTC.

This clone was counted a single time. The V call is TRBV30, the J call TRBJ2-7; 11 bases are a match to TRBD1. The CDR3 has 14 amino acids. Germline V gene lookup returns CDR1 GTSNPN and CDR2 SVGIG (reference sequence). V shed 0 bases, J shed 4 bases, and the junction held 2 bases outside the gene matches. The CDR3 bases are TGTGCCTGGAGTGTAGGACAGGGGGCGTACGAGCAGTACTTC. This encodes CAWSVGQGAYEQYF.

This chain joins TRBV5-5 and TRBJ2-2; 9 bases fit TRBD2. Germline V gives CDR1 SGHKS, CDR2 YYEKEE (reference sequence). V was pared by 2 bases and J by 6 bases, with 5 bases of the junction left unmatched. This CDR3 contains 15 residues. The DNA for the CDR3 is TGTGCCAGCAGCTTAGGCGGGGGGGCCGCCGGGGAGCTGTTTTTT. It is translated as CASSLGGGAAGELFF.

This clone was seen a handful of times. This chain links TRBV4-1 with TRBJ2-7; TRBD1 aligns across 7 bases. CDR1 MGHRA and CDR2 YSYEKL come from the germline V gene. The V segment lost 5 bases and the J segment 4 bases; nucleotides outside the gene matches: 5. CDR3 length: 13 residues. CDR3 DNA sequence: TGCGCCAGCAGCTATGGGACAGCGTACGAGCAGTACTTC. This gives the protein CASSYGTAYEQYF.

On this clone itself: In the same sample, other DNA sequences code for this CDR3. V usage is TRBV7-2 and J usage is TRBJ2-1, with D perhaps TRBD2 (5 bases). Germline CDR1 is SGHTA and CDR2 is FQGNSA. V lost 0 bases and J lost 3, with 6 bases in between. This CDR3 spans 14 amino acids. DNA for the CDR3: TGTGCCAGCAGCTTAGCCGGGGTCTACAATGAGCAGTTCTTC. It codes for CASSLAGVYNEQFF.

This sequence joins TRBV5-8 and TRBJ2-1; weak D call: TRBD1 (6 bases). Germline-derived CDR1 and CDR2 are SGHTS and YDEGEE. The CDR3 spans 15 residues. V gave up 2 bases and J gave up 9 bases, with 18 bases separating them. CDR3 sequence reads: CASSLTGHGGSEQFF. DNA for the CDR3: TGTGCCAGCAGCTTAACAGGGCATGGGGGCTCTGAGCAGTTCTTC.

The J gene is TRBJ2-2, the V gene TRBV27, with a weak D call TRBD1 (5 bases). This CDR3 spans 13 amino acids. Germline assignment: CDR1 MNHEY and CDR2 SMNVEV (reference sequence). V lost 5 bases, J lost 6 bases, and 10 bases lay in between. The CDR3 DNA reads TGTGCCAGCAGTATAGGGGTGGCCGGGGAGCTGTTTTTT. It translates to CASSIGVAGELFF.

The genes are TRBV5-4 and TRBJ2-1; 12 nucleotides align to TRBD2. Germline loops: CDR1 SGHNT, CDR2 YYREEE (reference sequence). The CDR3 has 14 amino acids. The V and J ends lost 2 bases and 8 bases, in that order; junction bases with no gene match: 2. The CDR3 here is CASSFLAGGDEQFF. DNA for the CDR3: TGTGCCAGCAGCTTTCTAGCGGGAGGGGATGAGCAGTTCTTC.

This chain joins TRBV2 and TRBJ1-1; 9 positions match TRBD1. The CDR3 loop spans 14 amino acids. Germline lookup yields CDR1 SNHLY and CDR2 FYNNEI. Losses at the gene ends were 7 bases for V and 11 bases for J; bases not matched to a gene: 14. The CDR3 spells CASNPGTGLVMAFF. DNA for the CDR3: TGTGCCAGCAATCCCGGGACAGGGCTTGTGATGGCTTTCTTT.

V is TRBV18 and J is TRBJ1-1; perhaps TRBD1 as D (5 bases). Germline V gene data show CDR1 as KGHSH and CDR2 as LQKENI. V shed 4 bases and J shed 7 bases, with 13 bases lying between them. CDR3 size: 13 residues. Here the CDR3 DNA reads TGTGCCAGCTCACGGACGCACGGGGGTGAAGCTTTCTTT. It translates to CASSRTHGGEAFF.

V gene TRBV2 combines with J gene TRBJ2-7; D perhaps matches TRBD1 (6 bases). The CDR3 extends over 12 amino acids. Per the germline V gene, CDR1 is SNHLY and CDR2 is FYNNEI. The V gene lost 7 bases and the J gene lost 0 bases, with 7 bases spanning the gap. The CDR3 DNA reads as TGTGCCAGCAAAGGGGGCTCCTACGAGCAGTACTTC. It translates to CASKGGSYEQYF.

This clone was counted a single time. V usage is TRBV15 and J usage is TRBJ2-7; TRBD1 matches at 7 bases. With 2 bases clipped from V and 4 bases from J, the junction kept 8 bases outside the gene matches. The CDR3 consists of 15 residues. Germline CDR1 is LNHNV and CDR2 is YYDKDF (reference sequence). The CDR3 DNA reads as TGTGCCACCAGCAGAATGCCCGGGACAGCATACGAGCAGTACTTC. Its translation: CATSRMPGTAYEQYF.

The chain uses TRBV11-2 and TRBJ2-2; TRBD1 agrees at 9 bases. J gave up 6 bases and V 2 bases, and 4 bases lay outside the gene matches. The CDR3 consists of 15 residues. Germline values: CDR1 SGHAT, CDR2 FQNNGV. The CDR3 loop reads CASSLSGTGSGELFF. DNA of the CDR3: TGTGCCAGCAGCTTATCCGGGACAGGGTCCGGGGAGCTGTTTTTT.

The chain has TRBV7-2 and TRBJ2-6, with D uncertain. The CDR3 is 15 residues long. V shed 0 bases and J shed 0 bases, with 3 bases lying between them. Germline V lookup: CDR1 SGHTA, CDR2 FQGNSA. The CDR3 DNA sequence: TGTGCCAGCAGCTTAGCCGGCTCTGGGGCCAACGTCCTGACTTTC. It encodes CASSLAGSGANVLTF.

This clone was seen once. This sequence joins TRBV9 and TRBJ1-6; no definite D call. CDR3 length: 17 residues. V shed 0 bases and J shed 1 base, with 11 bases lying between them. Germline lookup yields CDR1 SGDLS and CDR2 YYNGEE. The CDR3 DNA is TGTGCCAGCAGCGTAGGACCGCAGAGGTCCTATAATTCACCCCTCCACTTT. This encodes CASSVGPQRSYNSPLHF.

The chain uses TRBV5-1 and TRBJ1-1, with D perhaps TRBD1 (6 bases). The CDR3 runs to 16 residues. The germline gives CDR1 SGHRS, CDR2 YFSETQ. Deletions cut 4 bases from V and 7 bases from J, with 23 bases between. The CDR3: CASSIGGGALRGEAFF. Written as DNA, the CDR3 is TGCGCCAGCAGCATTGGGGGCGGAGCCCTAAGGGGTGAAGCTTTCTTT. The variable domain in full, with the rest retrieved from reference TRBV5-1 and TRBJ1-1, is KAGVTQTPRYLIKTRGQQVTLSCSPISGHRSVSWYQQTPGQGLQFLFEYFSETQRNKGNFPGRFSGRQFSNSRSEMNVSTLELGDSALYLCASSIGGGALRGEAFFGQGTRLTVV.

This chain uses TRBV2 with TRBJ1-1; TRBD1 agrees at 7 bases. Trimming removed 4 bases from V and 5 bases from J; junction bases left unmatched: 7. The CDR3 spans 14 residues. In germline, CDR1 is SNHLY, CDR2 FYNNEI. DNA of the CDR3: TGTGCCAGCAGTGGAACAGGGGTTCTTACTGAAGCTTTCTTT. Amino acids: CASSGTGVLTEAFF.

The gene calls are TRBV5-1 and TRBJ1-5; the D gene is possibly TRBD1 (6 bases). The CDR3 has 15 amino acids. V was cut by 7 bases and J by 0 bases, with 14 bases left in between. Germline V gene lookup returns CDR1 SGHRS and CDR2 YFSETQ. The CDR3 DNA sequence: TGCGCCAGCCGCCGGGGGGCTCTTAGCAATCAGCCCCAGCATTTT. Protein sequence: CASRRGALSNQPQHF. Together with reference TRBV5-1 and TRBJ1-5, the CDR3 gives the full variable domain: KAGVTQTPRYLIKTRGQQVTLSCSPISGHRSVSWYQQTPGQGLQFLFEYFSETQRNKGNFPGRFSGRQFSNSRSEMNVSTLELGDSALYLCASRRGALSNQPQHFGDGTRLSIL.

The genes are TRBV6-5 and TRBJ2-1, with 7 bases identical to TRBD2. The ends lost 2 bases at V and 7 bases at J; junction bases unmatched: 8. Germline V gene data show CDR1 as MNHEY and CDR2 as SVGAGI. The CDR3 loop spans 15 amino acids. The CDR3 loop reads CASSYTAGEGNEQFF. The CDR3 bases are TGTGCCAGCAGTTACACGGCGGGAGAGGGGAATGAGCAGTTCTTC.

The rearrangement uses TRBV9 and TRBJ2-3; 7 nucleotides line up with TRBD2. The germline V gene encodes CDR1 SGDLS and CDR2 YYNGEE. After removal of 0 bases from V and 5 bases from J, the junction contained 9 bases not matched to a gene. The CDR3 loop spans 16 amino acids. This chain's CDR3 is CASSVGVAGVVDTQYF. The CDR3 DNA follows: TGTGCCAGCAGCGTAGGTGTGGCGGGAGTGGTAGATACGCAGTATTTT.

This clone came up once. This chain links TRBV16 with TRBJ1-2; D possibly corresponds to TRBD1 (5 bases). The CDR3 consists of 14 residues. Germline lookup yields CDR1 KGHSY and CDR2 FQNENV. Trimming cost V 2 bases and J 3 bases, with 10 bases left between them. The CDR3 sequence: CASSQRGTHYGYTF. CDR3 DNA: TGTGCCAGCAGCCAACGCGGGACGCACTATGGCTACACCTTC.

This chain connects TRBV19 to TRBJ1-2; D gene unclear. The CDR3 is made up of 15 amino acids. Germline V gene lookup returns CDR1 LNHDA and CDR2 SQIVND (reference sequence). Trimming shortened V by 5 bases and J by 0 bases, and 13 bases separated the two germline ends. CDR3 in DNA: TGTGCCAGTAGTTCGGCCGGAGGCCCTAACTATGGCTACACCTTC. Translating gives CASSSAGGPNYGYTF.

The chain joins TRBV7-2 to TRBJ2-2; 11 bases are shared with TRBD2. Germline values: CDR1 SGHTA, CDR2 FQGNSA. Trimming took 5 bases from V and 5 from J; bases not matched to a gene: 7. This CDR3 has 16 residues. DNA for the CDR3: TGTGCCAGCAGCCCCAGACGACTAGCGGGGACCGGGGAGCTGTTTTTT. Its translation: CASSPRRLAGTGELFF.

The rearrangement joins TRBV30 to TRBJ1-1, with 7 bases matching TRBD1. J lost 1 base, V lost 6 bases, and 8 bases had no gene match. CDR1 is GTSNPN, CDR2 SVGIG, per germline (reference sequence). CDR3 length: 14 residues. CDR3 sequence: CACPAGTANTEAFF. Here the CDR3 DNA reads TGTGCCTGTCCAGCCGGGACAGCGAACACTGAAGCTTTCTTT.

CDR3 loop: CASSEGGGASYF. The DNA of the CDR3 is TGTGCCAGCAGTGAAGGGGGGGGCGCGTCGTACTTC. This sequence joins TRBV2 and TRBJ2-7, with D possibly TRBD2 on 7 matching bases. This CDR3 has 12 amino acids. Germline-derived CDR1 and CDR2 are SNHLY and FYNNEI. Trimming shortened V by 1 base and J by 12 bases, and 13 bases separated the two germline ends.

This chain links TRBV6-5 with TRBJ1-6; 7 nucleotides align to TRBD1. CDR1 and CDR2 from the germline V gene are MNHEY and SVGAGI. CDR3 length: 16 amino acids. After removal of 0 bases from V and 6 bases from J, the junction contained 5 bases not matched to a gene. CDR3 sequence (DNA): TGTGCCAGCAGTTACTCGCAGACAGGGTTTAATTCACCCCTCCACTTT. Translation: CASSYSQTGFNSPLHF.

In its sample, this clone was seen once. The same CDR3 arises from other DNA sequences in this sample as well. DNA for the CDR3: TGTGCCAGCAGCTTAGGGGGCGGGGGTAATTATAATGAGCAGTTCTTC. This encodes CASSLGGGGNYNEQFF. V is TRBV7-2 and J is TRBJ2-1; 7 bases are a match to TRBD2. The CDR3 is made up of 16 amino acids. Per the germline V gene, CDR1 is SGHTA and CDR2 is FQGNSA. J was trimmed by 7 bases and V by 1 base; bases with no gene match: 10.

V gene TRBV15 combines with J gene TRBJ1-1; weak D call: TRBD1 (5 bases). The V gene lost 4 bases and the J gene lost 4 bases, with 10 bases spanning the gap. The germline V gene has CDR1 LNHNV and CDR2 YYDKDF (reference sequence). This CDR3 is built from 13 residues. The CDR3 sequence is CATSTIRGTEAFF. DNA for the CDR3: TGTGCCACCAGCACTATTAGGGGCACTGAAGCTTTCTTT.

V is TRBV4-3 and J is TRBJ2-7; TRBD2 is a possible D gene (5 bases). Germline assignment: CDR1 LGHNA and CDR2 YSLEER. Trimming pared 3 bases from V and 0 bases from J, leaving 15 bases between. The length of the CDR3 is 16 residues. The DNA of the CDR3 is TGCGCCAGCAGCCACAGGCTGCGGAGGAGCTCCTACGAGCAGTACTTC. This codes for CASSHRLRRSSYEQYF.

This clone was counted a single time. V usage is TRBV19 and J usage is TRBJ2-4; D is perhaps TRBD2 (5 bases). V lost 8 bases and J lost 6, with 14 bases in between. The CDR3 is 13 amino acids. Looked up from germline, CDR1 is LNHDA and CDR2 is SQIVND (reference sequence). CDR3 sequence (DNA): TGTGCCAGTGCCCCTTTGGGGAGAAACATTCAGTACTTC. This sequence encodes CASAPLGRNIQYF.